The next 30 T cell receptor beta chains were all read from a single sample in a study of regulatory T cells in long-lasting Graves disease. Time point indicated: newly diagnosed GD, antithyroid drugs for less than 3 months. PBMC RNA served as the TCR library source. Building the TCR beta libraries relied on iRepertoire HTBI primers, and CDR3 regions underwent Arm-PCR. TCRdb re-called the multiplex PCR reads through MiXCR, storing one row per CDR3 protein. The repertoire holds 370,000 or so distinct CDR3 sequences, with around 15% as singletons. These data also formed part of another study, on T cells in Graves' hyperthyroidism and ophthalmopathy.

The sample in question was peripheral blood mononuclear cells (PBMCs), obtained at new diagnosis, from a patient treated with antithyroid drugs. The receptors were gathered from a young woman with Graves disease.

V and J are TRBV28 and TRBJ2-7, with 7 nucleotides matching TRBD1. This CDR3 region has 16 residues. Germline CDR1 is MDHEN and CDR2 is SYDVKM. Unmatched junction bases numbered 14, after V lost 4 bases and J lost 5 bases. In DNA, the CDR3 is TGTGCCAGCAGTTATAACCTATTAGGGACAGATAACGAGCAGTACTTC. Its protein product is CASSYNLLGTDNEQYF.

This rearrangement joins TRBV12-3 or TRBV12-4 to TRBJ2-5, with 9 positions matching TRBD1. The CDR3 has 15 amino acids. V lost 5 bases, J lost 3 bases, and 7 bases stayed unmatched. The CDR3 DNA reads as TGTGCCAGCAGTCACCAGGGACAGGGAAAAGAGACCCAGTACTTC. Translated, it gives CASSHQGQGKETQYF.

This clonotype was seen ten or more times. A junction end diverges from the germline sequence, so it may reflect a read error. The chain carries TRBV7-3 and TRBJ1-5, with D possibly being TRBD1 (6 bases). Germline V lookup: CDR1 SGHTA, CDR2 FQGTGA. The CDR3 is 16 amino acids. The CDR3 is CASSLTVDRINQPQHF. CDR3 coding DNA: TGTGCCAGCAGCCTAACAGTTGACAGGATCAATCAGCCCCAGCATTTT. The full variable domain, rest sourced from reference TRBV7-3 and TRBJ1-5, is GAGVSQTPSNKVTEKGKYVELRCDPISGHTALYWYRQSLGQGPEFLIYFQGTGAADDSGLPNDRFFAVRPEGSVSTLKIQRTERGDSAVYLCASSLTVDRINQPQHFGDGTRLSIL.

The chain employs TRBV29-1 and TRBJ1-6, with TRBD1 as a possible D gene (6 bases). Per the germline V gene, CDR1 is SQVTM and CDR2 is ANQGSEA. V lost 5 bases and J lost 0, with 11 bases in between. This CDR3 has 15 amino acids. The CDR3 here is CSVQGLSSYNSPLHF. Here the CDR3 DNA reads TGCAGCGTTCAGGGGTTAAGCTCCTATAATTCACCCCTCCACTTT.

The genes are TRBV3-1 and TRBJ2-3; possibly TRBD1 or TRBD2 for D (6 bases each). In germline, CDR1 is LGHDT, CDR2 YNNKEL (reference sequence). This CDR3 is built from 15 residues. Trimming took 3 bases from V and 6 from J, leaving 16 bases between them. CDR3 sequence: CASSQLGGTGDTQYF. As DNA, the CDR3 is TGTGCCAGCAGCCAGTTAGGGGGGACGGGGGATACGCAGTATTTT.

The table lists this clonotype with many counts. The CDR3 sequence: CATSDPDSYPYNEQFF. The CDR3 coding sequence is TGTGCCACCAGTGACCCGGACTCCTACCCGTACAATGAGCAGTTCTTC. The chain combines TRBV24-1 with TRBJ2-1, with TRBD2 as a possible D gene (5 bases). The germline V gene encodes CDR1 KGHDR and CDR2 SFDVKD. Trimming took 4 bases from V and 4 from J, leaving 16 bases between them. The CDR3 runs to 16 residues.

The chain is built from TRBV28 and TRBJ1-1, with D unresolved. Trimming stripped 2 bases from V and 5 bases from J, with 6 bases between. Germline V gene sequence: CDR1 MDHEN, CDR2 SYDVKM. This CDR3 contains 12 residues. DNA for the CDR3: TGTGCCAGCAGTTTAGTAGAAACTGAAGCTTTCTTT. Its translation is CASSLVETEAFF.

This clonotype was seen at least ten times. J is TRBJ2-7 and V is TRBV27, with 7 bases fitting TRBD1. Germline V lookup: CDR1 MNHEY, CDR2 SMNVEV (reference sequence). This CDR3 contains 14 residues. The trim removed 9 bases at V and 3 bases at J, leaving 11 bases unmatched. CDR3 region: CASPPPGQIYEQYF. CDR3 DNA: TGTGCCAGTCCTCCCCCGGGACAGATCTACGAGCAGTACTTC.

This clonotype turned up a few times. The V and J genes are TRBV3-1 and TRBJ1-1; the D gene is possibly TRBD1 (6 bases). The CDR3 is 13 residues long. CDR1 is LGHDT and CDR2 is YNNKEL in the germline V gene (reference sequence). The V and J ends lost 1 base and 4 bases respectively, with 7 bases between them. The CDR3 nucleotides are TGTGCCAGCAGCCAAGTGGGGGCCACTGAAGCTTTCTTT. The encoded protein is CASSQVGATEAFF. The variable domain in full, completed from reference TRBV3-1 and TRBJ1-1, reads DTAVSQTPKYLVTQMGNDKSIKCEQNLGHDTMYWYKQDSKKFLKIMFSYNNKELIINETVPNRFSPKSPDKAHLNLHINSLELGDSAVYFCASSQVGATEAFFGQGTRLTVV.

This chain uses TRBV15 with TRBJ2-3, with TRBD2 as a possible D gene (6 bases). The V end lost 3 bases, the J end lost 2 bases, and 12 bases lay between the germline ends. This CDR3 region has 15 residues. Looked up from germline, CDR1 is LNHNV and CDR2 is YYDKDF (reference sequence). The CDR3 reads CATSSSGEATDTQYF. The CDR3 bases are TGTGCCACCAGCAGTAGCGGCGAAGCCACAGATACGCAGTATTTT.

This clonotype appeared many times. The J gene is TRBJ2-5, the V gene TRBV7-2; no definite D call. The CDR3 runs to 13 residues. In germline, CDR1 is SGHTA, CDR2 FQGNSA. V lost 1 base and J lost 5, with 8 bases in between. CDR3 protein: CASSLVWRETQYF. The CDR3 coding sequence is TGTGCCAGCAGCTTAGTGTGGCGGGAGACCCAGTACTTC.

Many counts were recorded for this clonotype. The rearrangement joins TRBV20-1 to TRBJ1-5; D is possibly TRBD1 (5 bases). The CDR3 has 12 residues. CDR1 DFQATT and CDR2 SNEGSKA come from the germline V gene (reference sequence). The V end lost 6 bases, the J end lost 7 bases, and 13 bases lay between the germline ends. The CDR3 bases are TGCAGTGCCCGTCGGGGGTTCCAGCCCCAGCATTTT. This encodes CSARRGFQPQHF.

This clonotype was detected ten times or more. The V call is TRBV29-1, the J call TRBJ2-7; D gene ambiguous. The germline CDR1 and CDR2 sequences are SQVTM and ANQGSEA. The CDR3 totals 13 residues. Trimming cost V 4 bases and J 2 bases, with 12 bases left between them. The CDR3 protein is CSVVGPDTYEQYF. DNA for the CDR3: TGCAGCGTTGTGGGTCCGGATACCTACGAGCAGTACTTC.

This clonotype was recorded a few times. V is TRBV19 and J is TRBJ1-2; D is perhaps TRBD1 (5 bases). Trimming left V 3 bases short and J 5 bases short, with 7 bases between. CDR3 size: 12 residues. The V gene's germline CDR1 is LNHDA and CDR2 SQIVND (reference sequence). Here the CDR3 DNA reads TGTGCCAGTAGTATCGACAGTTATGGCTACACCTTC. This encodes CASSIDSYGYTF.

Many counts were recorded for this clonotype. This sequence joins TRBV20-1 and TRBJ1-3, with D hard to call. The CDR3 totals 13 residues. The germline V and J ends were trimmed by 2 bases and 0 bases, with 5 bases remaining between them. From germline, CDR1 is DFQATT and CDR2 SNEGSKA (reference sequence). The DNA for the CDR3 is TGCAGTGCTAGAACGGGCTCTGGAAACACCATATATTTT. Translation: CSARTGSGNTIYF.

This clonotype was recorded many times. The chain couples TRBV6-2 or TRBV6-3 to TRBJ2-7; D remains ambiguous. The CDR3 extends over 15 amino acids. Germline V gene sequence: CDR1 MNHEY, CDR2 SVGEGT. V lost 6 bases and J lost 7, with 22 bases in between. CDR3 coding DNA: TGTGCCAGCAGCCCGATTACTAACGAAATGCGTGAGCAGTACTTC. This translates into CASSPITNEMREQYF.

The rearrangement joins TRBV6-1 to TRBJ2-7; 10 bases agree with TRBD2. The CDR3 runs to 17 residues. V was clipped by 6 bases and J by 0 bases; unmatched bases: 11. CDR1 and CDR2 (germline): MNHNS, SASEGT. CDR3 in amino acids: CASRSYLAGDLSYEQYF. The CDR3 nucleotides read TGTGCCAGCAGGTCCTACCTAGCGGGAGACCTCTCCTACGAGCAGTACTTC.

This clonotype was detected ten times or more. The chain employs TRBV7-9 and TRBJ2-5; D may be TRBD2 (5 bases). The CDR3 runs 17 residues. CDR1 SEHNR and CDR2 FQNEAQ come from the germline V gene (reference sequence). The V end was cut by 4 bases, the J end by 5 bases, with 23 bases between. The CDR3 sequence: CASSSPPGIQPSETQYF. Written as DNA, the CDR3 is TGTGCCAGCAGCTCCCCGCCGGGGATTCAACCCTCGGAGACCCAGTACTTC.

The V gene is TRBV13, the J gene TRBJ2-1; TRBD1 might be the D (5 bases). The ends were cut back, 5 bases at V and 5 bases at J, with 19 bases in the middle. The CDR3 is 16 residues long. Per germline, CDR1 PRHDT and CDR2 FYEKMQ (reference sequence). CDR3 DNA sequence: TGTGCCAGCAGCCGTACAGTCTCAAGGGGTAACAATGAGCAGTTCTTC. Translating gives CASSRTVSRGNNEQFF.

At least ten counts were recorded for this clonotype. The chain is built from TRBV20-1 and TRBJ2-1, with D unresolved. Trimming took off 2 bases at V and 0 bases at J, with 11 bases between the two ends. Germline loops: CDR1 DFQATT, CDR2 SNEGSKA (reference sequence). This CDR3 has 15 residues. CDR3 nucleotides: TGCAGTGCTAGACCCCTCTTGAGCTCCTACAATGAGCAGTTCTTC. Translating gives CSARPLLSSYNEQFF.

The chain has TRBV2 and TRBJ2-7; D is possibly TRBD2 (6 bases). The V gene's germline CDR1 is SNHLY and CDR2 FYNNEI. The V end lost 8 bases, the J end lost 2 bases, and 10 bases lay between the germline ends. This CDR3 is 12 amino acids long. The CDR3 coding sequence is TGTGCCAGCCGACTAGAAACCTACGAGCAGTACTTC. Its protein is CASRLETYEQYF.

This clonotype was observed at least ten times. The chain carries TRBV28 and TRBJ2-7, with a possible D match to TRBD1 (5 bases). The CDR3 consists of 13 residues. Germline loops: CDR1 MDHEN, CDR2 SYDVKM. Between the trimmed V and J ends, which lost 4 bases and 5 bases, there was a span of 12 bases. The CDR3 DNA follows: TGTGCCAGCAGTTCCAGGGATGGAGACGAGCAGTACTTC. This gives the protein CASSSRDGDEQYF.

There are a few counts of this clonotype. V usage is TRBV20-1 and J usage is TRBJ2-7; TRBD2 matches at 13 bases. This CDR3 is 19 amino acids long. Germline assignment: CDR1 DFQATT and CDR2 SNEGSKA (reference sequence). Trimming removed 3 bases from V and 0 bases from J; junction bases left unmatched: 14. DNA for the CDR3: TGCAGTGCTAGGCACTTAAACTCCGGGACTAGCGGGGACTCCTACGAGCAGTACTTC. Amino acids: CSARHLNSGTSGDSYEQYF.

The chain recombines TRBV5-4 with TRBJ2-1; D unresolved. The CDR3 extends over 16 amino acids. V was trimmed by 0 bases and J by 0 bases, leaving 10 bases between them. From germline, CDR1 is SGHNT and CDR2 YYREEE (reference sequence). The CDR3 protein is CASSLGASSSYNEQFF. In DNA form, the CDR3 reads TGTGCCAGCAGCTTGGGAGCATCGAGCTCCTACAATGAGCAGTTCTTC.

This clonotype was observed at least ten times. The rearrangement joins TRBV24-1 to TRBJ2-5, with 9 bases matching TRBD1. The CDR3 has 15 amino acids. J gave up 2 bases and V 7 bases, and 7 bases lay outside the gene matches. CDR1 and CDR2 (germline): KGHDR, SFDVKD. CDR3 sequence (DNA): TGTGCCACCAGCCCGGGACAGGGTCCTCAAGAGACCCAGTACTTC. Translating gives CATSPGQGPQETQYF.

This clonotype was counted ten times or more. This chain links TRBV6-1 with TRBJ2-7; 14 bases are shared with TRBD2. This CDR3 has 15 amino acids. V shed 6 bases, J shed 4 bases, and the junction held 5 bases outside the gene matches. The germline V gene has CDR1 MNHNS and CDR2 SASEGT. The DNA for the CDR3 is TGTGCCAGCAGCGCCGGGACTAGCGGGAGTTACGAGCAGTACTTC. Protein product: CASSAGTSGSYEQYF.

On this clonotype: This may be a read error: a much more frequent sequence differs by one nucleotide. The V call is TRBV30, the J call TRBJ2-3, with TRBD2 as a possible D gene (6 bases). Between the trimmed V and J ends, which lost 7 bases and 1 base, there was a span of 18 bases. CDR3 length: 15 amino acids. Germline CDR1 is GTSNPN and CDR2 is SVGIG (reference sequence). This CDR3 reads CASNPLARGTDTQYF. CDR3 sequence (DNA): TGTGCCTCGAACCCGCTAGCGAGAGGCACAGATACGCAGTATTTT.

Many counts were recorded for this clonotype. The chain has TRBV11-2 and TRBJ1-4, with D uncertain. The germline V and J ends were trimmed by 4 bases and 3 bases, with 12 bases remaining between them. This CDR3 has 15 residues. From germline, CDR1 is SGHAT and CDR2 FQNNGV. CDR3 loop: CASSSRGFPNEKLFF. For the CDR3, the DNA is TGTGCCAGCAGCTCCCGAGGGTTCCCTAATGAAAAACTGTTTTTT.

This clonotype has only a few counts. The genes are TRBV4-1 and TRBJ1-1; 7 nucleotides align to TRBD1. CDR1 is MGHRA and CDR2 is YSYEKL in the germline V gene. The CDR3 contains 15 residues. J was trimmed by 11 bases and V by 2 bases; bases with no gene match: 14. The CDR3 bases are TGCGCCAGCAGCCAACAAGGGGGCCCACTTGGGAGGGCTTTCTTT. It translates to CASSQQGGPLGRAFF.

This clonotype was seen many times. The CDR3 here is CSVETTGFNQPQHF. The DNA of the CDR3 is TGCAGTGTCGAGACCACAGGGTTCAATCAGCCCCAGCATTTT. The chain uses TRBV20-1 and TRBJ1-5, with D possibly being TRBD1 (6 bases). Germline V CDR1 and CDR2: DFQATT, SNEGSKA (reference sequence). This CDR3 is 14 amino acids long. With 7 bases removed from V and 3 bases from J, the gap between germline ends came to 16 bases.